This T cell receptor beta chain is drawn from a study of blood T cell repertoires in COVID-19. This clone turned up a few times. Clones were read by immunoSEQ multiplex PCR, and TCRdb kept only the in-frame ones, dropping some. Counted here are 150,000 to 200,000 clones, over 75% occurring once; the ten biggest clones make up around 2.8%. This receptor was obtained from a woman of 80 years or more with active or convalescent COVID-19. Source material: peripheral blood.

The CDR3 loop reads CASSFRRPPNEQFF. CDR3 in DNA: TGTGCCAGCAGCTTCCGCAGGCCCCCTAATGAGCAGTTCTTC. This chain uses TRBV7-2 with TRBJ2-1; D gene unclear. Trimming left V 3 bases short and J 7 bases short, with 13 bases between. CDR1 and CDR2 (germline): SGHTA, FQGNSA. CDR3 length: 14 residues.